One and the same sample provided the 14 T cell receptor beta chains below, sequenced in a study of T cells after yellow fever vaccination. TCRdb passed the 5' RACE reads through MiXCR, listing each CDR3 protein once. The sample records approximately 300,000 distinct CDR3 sequences, roughly 8.7% being singletons. The sequenced sample was PBMCs, obtained on the day of the first yellow fever vaccination. These receptor sequences come from a man aged 18 to 35 who received the YFV17D yellow fever vaccine.

This clonotype was counted a few times. CDR3: CASSITYQRGLYEQYV. CDR3 nucleotides: TGTGCCAGTAGCATCACGTATCAGCGAGGCCTCTACGAGCAGTACGTC. This chain uses TRBV19 with TRBJ2-7; D is uncertain. The CDR3 loop spans 16 amino acids. The germline V gene has CDR1 LNHDA and CDR2 SQIVND (reference sequence). Trimming removed 6 bases at V and 3 bases at J, with 21 bases between.

The sample holds a few counts of this clonotype. The J gene is TRBJ2-7, the V gene TRBV6-5; the D gene is possibly TRBD1 (6 bases). V was pared by 2 bases and J by 4 bases, with 12 bases between. This CDR3 region has 14 residues. Germline V lookup: CDR1 MNHEY, CDR2 SVGAGI. CDR3 bases: TGTGCCAGCAGTTACACCTTACAGGGTTACGAGCAGTACTTC. Its protein product is CASSYTLQGYEQYF.

This chain links TRBV6-2 or TRBV6-3 with TRBJ2-2; 10 bases line up with TRBD2. Germline values: CDR1 MNHEY, CDR2 SVGEGT. With 7 bases clipped from V and 10 bases from J, the junction kept 9 bases outside the gene matches. The CDR3 runs 14 residues. The CDR3 here is CASIRAGGQLELFF. Written as DNA, the CDR3 is TGTGCCAGCATAAGAGCGGGGGGGCAGTTGGAGCTGTTTTTT.

The table lists this clonotype with a few counts. In nucleotides, the CDR3 is TGTGCCAGCAGCCAAGTAGGCGGGGGGGGTTACAATGAGCAGTTCTTC. Encoded protein: CASSQVGGGGYNEQFF. The chain recombines TRBV4-2 with TRBJ2-1; 9 bases are shared with TRBD2. From germline, CDR1 is LGHNA and CDR2 YNFKEQ. The CDR3 loop spans 16 amino acids. The junction had 5 bases not matched to a gene; V was cut back by 1 base and J by 4 bases.

There are many counts of this clonotype. V usage is TRBV6-2 or TRBV6-3 and J usage is TRBJ1-5; D ambiguous. Germline V gene data show CDR1 as MNHEY and CDR2 as SVGEGT. The CDR3 covers 13 residues. V lost 0 bases and J lost 7, with 7 bases in between. The CDR3 region is CASSYSSGQPQHF. The CDR3 DNA follows: TGTGCCAGCAGTTACTCTTCGGGGCAGCCCCAGCATTTT.

There are a few counts of this clonotype. The rearrangement joins TRBV6-5 to TRBJ1-6, with unresolved D. The V end lost 3 bases, the J end lost 13 bases, and 10 bases lay between the germline ends. CDR1 is MNHEY and CDR2 is SVGAGI in the germline V gene. The CDR3 covers 12 residues. DNA for the CDR3: TGTGCCAGCAGTTATGGACTCGCCCCCCTCCACTTT. It specifies CASSYGLAPLHF.

In its sample, this clonotype was seen a few times. The chain joins TRBV9 to TRBJ2-3, with TRBD2 matching over 10 bases. The CDR3 has 16 amino acids. With V trimmed by 2 bases and J by 1 base, 4 bases remained unmatched. In germline, CDR1 is SGDLS, CDR2 YYNGEE. The CDR3 DNA follows: TGTGCCAGCAGCGTCCTAGCGGGGGCTCGCACAGATACGCAGTATTTT. This gives the protein CASSVLAGARTDTQYF.

There are many counts of this clonotype. The chain combines TRBV6-1 with TRBJ1-1; 7 bases agree with TRBD1. CDR1 is MNHNS and CDR2 is SASEGT in the germline V gene. This CDR3 comprises 13 residues. Losses at the gene ends were 5 bases for V and 11 bases for J; bases not matched to a gene: 11. The CDR3 reads CASSQLGQAGAFF. For the CDR3, the DNA is TGTGCCAGCAGTCAACTAGGACAGGCGGGCGCTTTCTTT.

V and J are TRBV9 and TRBJ2-3, with 9 nucleotides matching TRBD2. Losses at the gene ends were 2 bases for V and 4 bases for J; bases not matched to a gene: 2. The CDR3 is made up of 14 amino acids. Germline V CDR1 and CDR2: SGDLS, YYNGEE. This CDR3 is CASSVSGGADTQYF. Here the CDR3 DNA reads TGTGCCAGCAGCGTTAGCGGGGGTGCAGATACGCAGTATTTT.

This clonotype was observed a few times. This rearrangement joins TRBV10-3 to TRBJ2-3; tentative D call: TRBD2 (6 bases). There are 15 residues in the CDR3. Germline-derived CDR1 and CDR2 are ENHRY and SYGVKD. V lost 3 bases to trimming and J lost 5 bases, with 15 bases between them. CDR3 loop: CAISDSRGSGDTQYF. CDR3 bases: TGTGCCATCAGTGACTCTCGGGGGTCGGGAGATACGCAGTATTTT.

The gene calls are TRBV7-9 and TRBJ1-3, with TRBD1 matching 7 bases. Germline-derived CDR1 and CDR2 are SEHNR and FQNEAQ (reference sequence). V trimming: 3 bases; J trimming: 5 bases; junction bases outside the gene matches: 4. The CDR3 covers 14 residues. Here the CDR3 DNA reads TGTGCCAGCAGCTTTGGGACAGCAAGAAACACCATATATTTT. Its translation is CASSFGTARNTIYF.

This chain joins TRBV14 and TRBJ2-7; TRBD1 is a possible D gene (6 bases). The CDR3 sequence is 14 residues long. Germline V gene lookup returns CDR1 SGHDN and CDR2 FVKESK. Trimming removed 6 bases at V and 3 bases at J, with 15 bases between. The CDR3 DNA follows: TGTGCCAGCAGTCCACAGGGTTCCGGCTACGAGCAGTACGTC. Its translation: CASSPQGSGYEQYV.

This clonotype occurred many times. The gene calls are TRBV4-1 and TRBJ2-5; no definite D call. With 1 base removed from V and 5 bases from J, the gap between germline ends came to 14 bases. The length of the CDR3 is 15 residues. Looked up from germline, CDR1 is MGHRA and CDR2 is YSYEKL. CDR3 in amino acids: CASSQGIPNRETQYF. CDR3 nucleotides: TGCGCCAGCAGCCAAGGAATCCCCAATCGGGAGACCCAGTACTTC.

Only a few counts were recorded for this clonotype. This chain joins TRBV4-2 and TRBJ2-7; 9 nucleotides align to TRBD1. CDR1 and CDR2 (germline): LGHNA, YNFKEQ. V trimming: 4 bases; J trimming: 5 bases; junction bases outside the gene matches: 30. The CDR3 sequence is 22 residues long. Here the CDR3 reads CASSPTGTGSVRGYGAMDEQYF. CDR3 nucleotide sequence: TGTGCCAGCAGCCCTACCGGGACAGGGTCCGTAAGGGGGTACGGGGCTATGGACGAGCAGTACTTC.